This is a list of T cell receptor beta chains from one sample in a study of blood T cell repertoires in COVID-19. Method: immunoSEQ multiplex PCR; TCRdb's copy keeps in-frame clones and lacks some. The table lists about 32,000 clones, roughly 90% of them singletons, with roughly 3.5% in the top ten. Specimen: peripheral blood. The receptors come from a man in his sixties with acute or convalescent COVID-19. The CDR3 runs from the conserved cysteine through the conserved F or W. The order of the fields is D gene, J gene, clone size, V gene, CDR3 DNA, CDR3 protein. A D gene is named only where the DNA matches it firmly. Part of the rows lack a size; the others show once, few, many or a class for expanded clones.

D: TRBD2
J: TRBJ2-7
size: NA
V: TRBV5-4
DNA: TGTGCCAGCAGCTTGAGACTAGCGGGGTCCGAGCAGTACTTC
CDR3: CASSLRLAGSEQYF

D: NA
J: TRBJ2-5
size: NA
V: TRBV6-1
DNA: TGTGCCAGCAGTGAAGGGACTGAACAAGAGACCCAGTACTTC
CDR3: CASSEGTEQETQYF

D: TRBD1
J: TRBJ2-7
size: NA
V: TRBV7-9
DNA: TGTGCCAGCAGCTTAATCGACAGGGGGATCAACGAGCAGTACTTC
CDR3: CASSLIDRGINEQYF

D: NA
J: TRBJ1-4
size: once
V: TRBV15
DNA: TGTGCCACCAGCAGACGGGGGACAACTAATGAAAAACTGTTTTTT
CDR3: CATSRRGTTNEKLFF

D: NA
J: TRBJ2-5
size: NA
V: TRBV7-9
DNA: TGTGCCAGCAGCCTAGTGGGAGTAGGGGAGACCCAGTACTTC
CDR3: CASSLVGVGETQYF

D: NA
J: TRBJ2-7
size: NA
V: TRBV10-3
DNA: TGTGCCATCAGTGAGCCCCGCGGAGGGAGCTCCTACGAGCAGTACTTC
CDR3: CAISEPRGGSSYEQYF

D: NA
J: TRBJ1-5
size: NA
V: TRBV24-1
DNA: TGTGCCACCGGTAGGGGGGGGGATCAGCCCCAGCATTTT
CDR3: CATGRGGDQPQHF

D: NA
J: TRBJ2-5
size: NA
V: TRBV27
DNA: TGTGCCAGCGCCCCGGTAGGCTTAGGCGGGACCCAGTACTTC
CDR3: CASAPVGLGGTQYF

D: NA
J: TRBJ2-7
size: NA
V: TRBV6-2/TRBV6-3
DNA: TGTGCCAGCAGTTCGGGGTTCGGGCAGTACTTC
CDR3: CASSSGFGQYF

D: NA
J: TRBJ2-5
size: NA
V: TRBV29-1
DNA: TGCAGCGTTGAAGGCCGTACAGGGAAGCAAGAGACCCAGTACTTC
CDR3: CSVEGRTGKQETQYF

D: TRBD1
J: TRBJ1-3
size: once
V: TRBV11-3
DNA: TGTGCCAGCAGCCCACGACAGGGAGCGGGAAACACCATATATTTT
CDR3: CASSPRQGAGNTIYF

D: NA
J: TRBJ1-1
size: once
V: TRBV29-1
DNA: TGCAGCGTTGAACTGCAGATGAACACTGAAGCTTTCTTT
CDR3: CSVELQMNTEAFF

D: NA
J: TRBJ1-1
size: NA
V: TRBV5-1
DNA: TGCGCCAGCAGCTCCGGGGTGAACACTGAAGCTTTCTTT
CDR3: CASSSGVNTEAFF

D: TRBD1
J: TRBJ1-4
size: NA
V: TRBV25-1
DNA: TGTGCCAGCAGTGGAACAGGGGGTAATGAAAAACTGTTTTTT
CDR3: CASSGTGGNEKLFF

D: TRBD1
J: TRBJ2-7
size: NA
V: TRBV9
DNA: TGTGCCAGCAGCCCATGGGCAGGGGGCCCCTACGAGCAGTACTTC
CDR3: CASSPWAGGPYEQYF

D: NA
J: TRBJ1-1
size: NA
V: TRBV18
DNA: TGTGCCAGCTCACCAGGGGAGGGGGACTACACTGAAGCTTTCTTT
CDR3: CASSPGEGDYTEAFF

D: TRBD2
J: TRBJ2-1
size: NA
V: TRBV4-1
DNA: TGCGCCAGCAGCCCAGAACCGCGACTAGCGTCCCGACGGGGGGAGCAGTTCTTC
CDR3: CASSPEPRLASRRGEQFF

D: NA
J: TRBJ2-6
size: NA
V: TRBV7-3
DNA: TGTGCCAGCAGCCCCCCTGACAGCTCTGGGGCCAACGTCCTGACTTTC
CDR3: CASSPPDSSGANVLTF

D: TRBD1
J: TRBJ1-1
size: NA
V: TRBV5-5
DNA: TGTGCCAGCAGCCGGGACAGTTACACTGAAGCTTTCTTT
CDR3: CASSRDSYTEAFF

D: NA
J: TRBJ1-2
size: NA
V: TRBV2
DNA: TGTGCCAGCAGTGAAAAGTTCAGGGTAGAACCCACCTTC
CDR3: CASSEKFRVEPTF

D: TRBD2
J: TRBJ2-3
size: NA
V: TRBV4-2
DNA: TGTGCCAGCAGCCAATCGACGGGGACTATAGATACGCAGTATTTT
CDR3: CASSQSTGTIDTQYF

D: TRBD1
J: TRBJ1-1
size: once
V: TRBV5-1
DNA: TGCGCCAGCAGCTGGACAGGGAGGAACACTGAAGCTTTCTTT
CDR3: CASSWTGRNTEAFF

D: TRBD1
J: TRBJ1-6
size: NA
V: TRBV18
DNA: TGTGCCAGCTCCCGAGGACAGGGAAATTCACCCCTCCACTTT
CDR3: CASSRGQGNSPLHF

D: TRBD1
J: TRBJ2-2
size: NA
V: TRBV12-5
DNA: TGTGCTAGTGGCTTCTCAGGACAGGGAGGTTATACCGGGGAGCTGTTTTTT
CDR3: CASGFSGQGGYTGELFF

D: NA
J: TRBJ2-5
size: once
V: TRBV7-2
DNA: TGTGCCAGCAGCTTAAACGGCGGGCAAGAGACCCAGTACTTC
CDR3: CASSLNGGQETQYF

D: NA
J: TRBJ2-2
size: NA
V: TRBV9
DNA: TGTGCCAGCAGCGTAGTTGGCGGGACAGCGAACACCGGGGAGCTGTTTTTT
CDR3: CASSVVGGTANTGELFF

D: NA
J: TRBJ2-2
size: NA
V: TRBV6-5
DNA: TGTGCCAGCAGTTACCCAACCGGGGAGCTGTTTTTT
CDR3: CASSYPTGELFF

D: NA
J: TRBJ2-2
size: NA
V: TRBV7-2
DNA: TGTGCCAGCAGACCCGGGAACACCGGGGAGCTGTTTTTT
CDR3: CASRPGNTGELFF

D: TRBD1
J: TRBJ2-2
size: few
V: TRBV18
DNA: TGTGCCAGCTCCCGTTCCGGACAGGGAAGTACCGGGGAGCTGTTTTTT
CDR3: CASSRSGQGSTGELFF

D: NA
J: TRBJ1-6
size: NA
V: TRBV5-6
DNA: TGTGCCAGCAGCTTGAGGGCGACCCAGGGCTCACCCCTCCACTTT
CDR3: CASSLRATQGSPLHF

D: NA
J: TRBJ1-2
size: NA
V: TRBV28
DNA: TGTGCCAGCAGCTCGGGGGTTTTCTATGGCTACACCTTC
CDR3: CASSSGVFYGYTF

D: NA
J: TRBJ2-2
size: NA
V: TRBV5-1
DNA: TGCGCCAGCAGCTCATACAGGGACGGGGAGCTGTTTTTT
CDR3: CASSSYRDGELFF

D: TRBD2
J: TRBJ2-1
size: NA
V: TRBV29-1
DNA: TGCAGCGTGGAGACTAGCGGGAGAGGGTATGAGCAGTTCTTC
CDR3: CSVETSGRGYEQFF

D: NA
J: TRBJ1-1
size: NA
V: TRBV19
DNA: TGTGCCAGTAGTTACGGGAGTTTGGGAAAGGATACTGAAGCTTTCTTT
CDR3: CASSYGSLGKDTEAFF

D: NA
J: TRBJ2-2
size: NA
V: TRBV9
DNA: TGTGCCAGCAGCCCCGAGAGTCTCGGGACCGGGGAGCTGTTTTTT
CDR3: CASSPESLGTGELFF

D: NA
J: TRBJ2-3
size: once
V: TRBV3-1/TRBV3-2
DNA: TGTGCCAGCAGCCAAGATTATCGCGGGACGTCAGATACGCAGTATTTT
CDR3: CASSQDYRGTSDTQYF

D: NA
J: TRBJ1-1
size: NA
V: TRBV11-3
DNA: TGTGCCAGCAGCTTAGGCAGGGGGAACACTGAAGCTTTCTTT
CDR3: CASSLGRGNTEAFF

D: TRBD1
J: TRBJ2-1
size: NA
V: TRBV6-5
DNA: TGTGCCAGCAGTTACTCGGGACAGTCGAGGTATGAGCAGTTCTTC
CDR3: CASSYSGQSRYEQFF

D: TRBD2
J: TRBJ2-1
size: NA
V: TRBV10-3
DNA: TGTGCCACCAGACTCCAACCGGGACTAGCGGACAATGAGCAGTTCTTC
CDR3: CATRLQPGLADNEQFF

D: TRBD1
J: TRBJ1-2
size: NA
V: TRBV28
DNA: TGTGCCAGCAGTCCTTCAACACCGGGACAGGGGGCAAAAGGCTACACCTTC
CDR3: CASSPSTPGQGAKGYTF

D: TRBD2
J: TRBJ2-1
size: NA
V: TRBV4-1
DNA: TGCGCCAGCAGCCAAGATCTTGAGGCTAGCGGGGGGATCAATGAGCAGTTCTTC
CDR3: CASSQDLEASGGINEQFF

D: TRBD1
J: TRBJ2-7
size: NA
V: TRBV7-2
DNA: TGTGCCAGCAGCTTAGGTCAGGGGGCCAACCTGGAGCAGTACTTC
CDR3: CASSLGQGANLEQYF

D: NA
J: TRBJ2-5
size: few
V: TRBV7-9
DNA: TGTGCCAGCAGCTTAGTGGCAGGGGTTCGAGAGACCCAGTACTTC
CDR3: CASSLVAGVRETQYF

D: NA
J: TRBJ2-2
size: NA
V: TRBV12-5
DNA: TGTGCTAGTGGTTTTTCAGGGCAATTAATCGGGGAGCTGTTTTTT
CDR3: CASGFSGQLIGELFF

D: NA
J: TRBJ2-3
size: once
V: TRBV6-5
DNA: TGTGCCAGCAGTTACGCGCAGGGTTGGCATACGCAGTATTTT
CDR3: CASSYAQGWHTQYF

D: TRBD2
J: TRBJ2-1
size: NA
V: TRBV4-3
DNA: TGCGCCAGCAGCCGTGGACTAGCGGAGACACTACAGTTCTTC
CDR3: CASSRGLAETLQFF